One sample yielded the 20 T cell receptor beta chains listed below, sequenced in a study of cytomegalovirus exposure and HLA in healthy donors. The PCR made use of 60 Vbeta and 13 Jbeta primers. The data were produced by immunoSEQ multiplex PCR, yet TCRdb's version contains in-frame clones alone and is incomplete. In the table there are over 100,000 clones, roughly 80% of which are singletons. The sequencing input was PBMCs. These receptors were obtained from a man aged 25 to 40 in good health and CMV-seropositive.

The chain joins TRBV27 to TRBJ2-2; D possibly corresponds to TRBD1 (5 bases). With 3 bases removed from V and 6 bases from J, the gap between germline ends came to 11 bases. The CDR3 extends over 14 amino acids. Germline V gene lookup returns CDR1 MNHEY and CDR2 SMNVEV (reference sequence). CDR3 nucleotides: TGTGCCAGCAGTTTTGTTGGGGCGTCCGGGGAGCTGTTTTTT. This codes for CASSFVGASGELFF.

This sequence joins TRBV6-6 and TRBJ2-5; TRBD2 agrees at 11 bases. Unmatched junction bases numbered 11, after V lost 6 bases and J lost 5 bases. The CDR3 length is 16 residues. The germline CDR1 and CDR2 sequences are MNHNY and SVGAGI (reference sequence). The DNA of the CDR3 is TGTGCCAGCAGCCTACCACCGCCTAGCGGGGGGGAGACCCAGTACTTC. It codes for CASSLPPPSGGETQYF.

This clone has a single count. The chain carries TRBV5-1 and TRBJ1-2; the D gene is possibly TRBD1 (6 bases). CDR3 length: 13 amino acids. Per the germline V gene, CDR1 is SGHRS and CDR2 is YFSETQ. The V end was cut by 4 bases, the J end by 3 bases, with 10 bases between. The CDR3 DNA reads TGCGCCAGCAGCGCAACAGGGTACTATGGCTACACCTTC. Its protein product is CASSATGYYGYTF.

The CDR3 region is CASSLWRLVGNEQFF. In DNA form, the CDR3 reads TGTGCCAGCAGCTTGTGGCGACTAGTTGGTAATGAGCAGTTCTTC. V gene TRBV5-8 combines with J gene TRBJ2-1; possibly TRBD2 for D (6 bases). The CDR3 length is 15 residues. V lost 1 base to trimming and J lost 7 bases, with 15 bases between them. Germline V lookup: CDR1 SGHTS, CDR2 YDEGEE.

The chain employs TRBV19 and TRBJ1-5, with TRBD1 matching over 7 bases. Trimming cost V 4 bases and J 3 bases; bases outside gene matches: 9. CDR3 length equals 16 residues. The germline gives CDR1 LNHDA, CDR2 SQIVND (reference sequence). The CDR3 spells CASSTNRGVNNQPQHF. DNA for the CDR3: TGTGCCAGTAGTACTAACAGGGGTGTTAACAATCAGCCCCAGCATTTT.

Concerning this clone: Other DNA sequences in the same sample also yield this CDR3. This chain connects TRBV2 to TRBJ2-2; D may be TRBD2 (5 bases). V was clipped by 5 bases and J by 6 bases, with 7 bases between them. Germline assignment: CDR1 SNHLY and CDR2 FYNNEI. The CDR3 is made up of 12 amino acids. The CDR3 is CASSRGAGELFF. CDR3 DNA sequence: TGTGCCAGCAGTCGGGGTGCCGGGGAGCTGTTTTTT.

This clone showed up just a few times. V usage is TRBV2 and J usage is TRBJ2-7; 7 positions agree with TRBD1. There are 12 residues in the CDR3. Germline CDR1 and CDR2: SNHLY and FYNNEI. After removal of 5 bases from V and 10 bases from J, the junction contained 8 bases not matched to a gene. CDR3 loop: CASSNDRERQYF. The CDR3 DNA sequence: TGTGCCAGCAGTAACGACAGGGAAAGACAGTACTTC.

The V call is TRBV27, the J call TRBJ1-1, with 9 positions matching TRBD1. Germline CDR1 and CDR2: MNHEY and SMNVEV (reference sequence). Unmatched junction bases numbered 2, after V lost 4 bases and J lost 2 bases. The CDR3 loop spans 14 amino acids. The CDR3 reads CASSWDRVNTEAFF. The CDR3, as DNA: TGTGCCAGCAGTTGGGACAGGGTAAACACTGAAGCTTTCTTT.

CDR3 protein: CASSSSGGSYNEQFF. The CDR3, as DNA: TGCGCCAGCTCCTCTAGCGGCGGCTCCTACAATGAGCAGTTCTTC. The chain is built from TRBV5-1 and TRBJ2-1; TRBD2 agrees at 7 bases. The CDR3 consists of 15 residues. Germline V gene data show CDR1 as SGHRS and CDR2 as YFSETQ. Trimming removed 7 bases from V and 0 bases from J; junction bases left unmatched: 7.

The chain is built from TRBV6-6 and TRBJ2-5; 8 nucleotides line up with TRBD1. CDR1 is MNHNY, CDR2 SVGAGI, per germline (reference sequence). J lost 5 bases, V lost 10 bases, and 12 bases had no gene match. This CDR3 is built from 14 residues. The CDR3 DNA reads as TGTGCCATACGGCAGGGGGCGAATAGGGAGACCCAGTACTTC. Amino acid sequence: CAIRQGANRETQYF.

This clone was found a few times. The chain uses TRBV11-3 and TRBJ2-3; unclear D gene. CDR3 length equals 13 residues. Germline V gene lookup returns CDR1 SGHNT and CDR2 YENEEA. V lost 1 base and J lost 3, with 5 bases in between. The CDR3 is CASSLGETDTQYF. In DNA, the CDR3 is TGTGCCAGCAGCTTAGGTGAGACAGATACGCAGTATTTT. Supplemented by reference TRBV11-3 and TRBJ2-3, the full variable domain reads EAGVVQSPRYKIIEKKQPVAFWCNPISGHNTLYWYLQNLGQGPELLIRYENEEAVDDSQLPKDRFSAERLKGVDSTLKIQPAELGDSAVYLCASSLGETDTQYFGPGTRLTVL.

This clone was seen once. The chain links TRBV9 to TRBJ2-3, with 8 bases that match TRBD1. The CDR3 covers 15 residues. Germline CDR1 SGDLS, CDR2 YYNGEE. V lost 3 bases to trimming and J lost 5 bases; unmatched junction nucleotides: 8. In DNA form, the CDR3 reads TGTGCCAGCAGCGCACAGACAGGGGAGATAGATACGCAGTATTTT. Its translation is CASSAQTGEIDTQYF.

CDR3: CASSPAGGLGTDTQYF. Written as DNA, the CDR3 is TGCGCCAGCAGCCCCGCCGGGGGGCTCGGCACAGATACGCAGTATTTT. The chain couples TRBV5-1 to TRBJ2-3; tentatively, D is TRBD2 (7 bases). The germline V gene encodes CDR1 SGHRS and CDR2 YFSETQ. The CDR3 spans 16 residues. V dropped 4 bases and J dropped 1 base, with 16 bases sitting between them.

This rearrangement joins TRBV27 to TRBJ2-1; maybe TRBD2 (5 bases). The V and J ends lost 5 bases and 13 bases respectively, with 15 bases between them. The germline V gene has CDR1 MNHEY and CDR2 SMNVEV (reference sequence). This CDR3 has 12 amino acids. The CDR3 loop is CASSRPAEGQFF. The CDR3 region has the DNA TGTGCCAGCAGTAGGCCCGCCGAGGGTCAGTTCTTC.

The chain is built from TRBV28 and TRBJ2-1, with 8 bases matching TRBD2. V shed 3 bases and J 7 bases; nucleotides not matched to a gene: 8. Germline loops: CDR1 MDHEN, CDR2 SYDVKM. This CDR3 is built from 15 residues. CDR3 loop: CASSFGRGAGNEQFF. The DNA for the CDR3 is TGTGCCAGCAGTTTCGGGCGGGGGGCCGGTAATGAGCAGTTCTTC.

The chain couples TRBV11-3 to TRBJ1-1; 9 nucleotides agree with TRBD1. V lost 5 bases to trimming and J lost 4 bases; unmatched junction nucleotides: 8. Germline CDR1 and CDR2: SGHNT and YENEEA. The CDR3 spans 15 residues. The DNA for the CDR3 is TGTGCCAGCAGCGACCGGGACAGGGTGGCCACTGAAGCTTTCTTT. Protein sequence: CASSDRDRVATEAFF.

This chain uses TRBV7-8 with TRBJ2-1; possible D gene TRBD1, 6 bases. The CDR3 runs 18 residues. V dropped 5 bases and J dropped 8 bases, with 28 bases sitting between them. Looked up from germline, CDR1 is SGHVS and CDR2 is FQNEAQ. CDR3 DNA: TGTGCCAGCAGCGCTGGGACAAGACACCTCATGTTGATGGATGAGCAGTTCTTC. It yields the protein CASSAGTRHLMLMDEQFF.

This chain connects TRBV6-1 to TRBJ2-7; TRBD2 aligns across 12 bases. The V and J ends lost 1 base and 3 bases, in that order; junction bases with no gene match: 1. This CDR3 comprises 15 residues. The germline V gene has CDR1 MNHNS and CDR2 SASEGT. CDR3 loop: CASSEGLAGVYEQYV. The CDR3 nucleotides read TGTGCCAGCAGTGAAGGACTAGCGGGAGTCTACGAGCAGTACGTC.

V and J are TRBV7-9 and TRBJ2-5, with 7 positions matching TRBD1. The CDR3 consists of 16 residues. In germline, CDR1 is SEHNR, CDR2 FQNEAQ (reference sequence). V shed 0 bases, J shed 1 base, and the junction held 5 bases outside the gene matches. The CDR3 protein is CASSLAWGTVQETQYF. The CDR3 DNA sequence: TGTGCCAGCAGCTTAGCGTGGGGGACAGTCCAAGAGACCCAGTACTTC. The full variable domain, its missing parts supplied by reference TRBV7-9 and TRBJ2-5, is DTGVSQNPRHKITKRGQNVTFRCDPISEHNRLYWYRQTLGQGPEFLTYFQNEAQLEKSRLLSDRFSAERPKGSFSTLEIQRTEQGDSAMYLCASSLAWGTVQETQYFGPGTRLLVL.

This clone was observed a few times. This chain links TRBV4-1 with TRBJ2-1; TRBD2 agrees at 7 bases. With V trimmed by 3 bases and J by 6 bases, 5 bases remained unmatched. CDR1 is MGHRA and CDR2 is YSYEKL in the germline V gene. The length of the CDR3 is 14 residues. The CDR3 is CASSQTSTFNEQFF. Here the CDR3 DNA reads TGCGCCAGCAGCCAGACTAGCACTTTCAATGAGCAGTTCTTC.